The present T cell receptor (beta chain) was sequenced within a study of blood T cell repertoires in COVID-19. This clone has a handful of counts. Other nucleotide sequences from this sample produce the same CDR3. This CDR3 has 12 amino acids. Germline values: CDR1 LNHDA, CDR2 SQIVND (reference sequence). V trimming: 8 bases; J trimming: 4 bases; junction bases outside the gene matches: 4. Profiled with immunoSEQ multiplex PCR; TCRdb holds only in-frame clones, not every one. The sample includes about 80,000 clones, approximately 80% of them seen just once. Specimen: peripheral blood. The origin of this receptor is a man older than 75 with acute or convalescent COVID-19. This chain joins TRBV19 and TRBJ1-2, with 7 bases fitting TRBD1. In DNA, the CDR3 is TGTGCCAGTTCCGGGACAGCCTATGGCTACACCTTC. Encoded protein: CASSGTAYGYTF.